The clone carrying this T cell receptor beta chain was detected many times. Antigen: not known. This record comes from a study of T cell repertoires in cytomegalovirus infection. About the research overall: Public TCR beta signatures indicated both CMV infection and matching HLA type.

In TCRdb, the reads were re-called with MiXCR into one record per CDR3 protein. The table lists roughly 240,000 distinct CDR3 sequences, approximately 7% of them singletons. Findings of the study overall: Across the ex vivo response, the dominant clonotypes were HLA-C-restricted CMV-specific TCR beta clonotypes.

This CDR3 is built from 16 residues. Germline CDR1 SGHVS, CDR2 FNYEAQ. V was pared by 4 bases and J by 1 base, with 16 bases between. The genes are TRBV7-6 and TRBJ2-5, with a possible D match to TRBD2 (7 bases). Specimen: PBMCs. This TCR was sampled from a human donor in good health (CMV status not recorded). Some clones in this sample may be carry-over from other donors' samples. The CDR3 spells CASSYQGGGGQETQYF. DNA for the CDR3: TGTGCCAGCAGCTACCAAGGGGGGGGTGGCCAAGAGACCCAGTACTTC.